The entry that follows covers one T cell receptor (beta chain) sequence. What it binds is not known. Trimming removed 3 bases from V and 7 bases from J; junction bases left unmatched: 16. The CDR3 is 20 residues long. Germline CDR1 reads SGHKS; CDR2 reads YYEKEE (reference sequence). The sample comes from a study of PD-L1 blockade in urothelial cancer. Study-wide results and limits: A pretreatment blood TCR clonality that fell below the median predicted better progression-free and overall survival.

What went into each PCR as a spike was synthetic TCR analog templates. Using immunoSEQ multiplex PCR, the repertoire was profiled, and TCRdb retains in-frame clones only, with some absent. This sample carries some 100,000 clones, roughly nine tenths of them seen once, and the ten largest clones take 0.75% to 0.95%. Patients had locally advanced or metastatic urothelial carcinoma. The study collected 1 to 8 samples per patient, pretreatment and on-treatment. Sequencing was performed on PBMCs, taken around atezolizumab (anti-PD-L1) treatment. The clonotype comes from a woman older than 75 with urothelial cancer. This sequence joins TRBV5-5 and TRBJ2-2; 15 positions agree with TRBD2. The CDR3 reads CASSSTRAGTSGRSGGELFF. CDR3 nucleotide sequence: TGTGCCAGCAGCTCCACCCGAGCCGGGACTAGCGGGAGGTCGGGCGGGGAGCTGTTTTTT.